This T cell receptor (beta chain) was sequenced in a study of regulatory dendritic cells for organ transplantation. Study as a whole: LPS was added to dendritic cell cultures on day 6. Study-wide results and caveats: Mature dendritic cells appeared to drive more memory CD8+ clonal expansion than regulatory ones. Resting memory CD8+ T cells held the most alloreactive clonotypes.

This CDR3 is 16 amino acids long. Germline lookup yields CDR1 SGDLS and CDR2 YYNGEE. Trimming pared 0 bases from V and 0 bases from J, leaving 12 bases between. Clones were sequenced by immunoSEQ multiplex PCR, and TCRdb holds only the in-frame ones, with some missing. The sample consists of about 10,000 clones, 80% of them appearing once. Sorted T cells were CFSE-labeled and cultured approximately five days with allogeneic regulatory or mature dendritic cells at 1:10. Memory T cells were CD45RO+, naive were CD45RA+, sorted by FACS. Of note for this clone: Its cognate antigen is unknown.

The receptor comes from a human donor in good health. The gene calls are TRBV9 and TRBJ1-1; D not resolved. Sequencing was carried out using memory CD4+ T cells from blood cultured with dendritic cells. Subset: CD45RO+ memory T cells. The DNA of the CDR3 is TGTGCCAGCAGCGTAGATTATGACCTTTTGAACACTGAAGCTTTCTTT. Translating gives CASSVDYDLLNTEAFF.